One sample yielded the 29 T cell receptor beta chains listed below, sequenced in a study of resident and recirculating memory T cells in vitiligo (dated by TCRdb to 2016 to 2019). The library came from the immunoSEQ multiplex PCR assay. In TCRdb, the immuneACCESS table is reduced to in-frame sequences with V and J assigned. These tables do not hold every clone; where another copy was compared, an unresolved V gene accounts for under half, and the others remain unexplained. Recorded for this sample are 55,000 to 75,000 clones; more than 85% of them occurred a single time. In total, the top ten clones hold over 4.5% of the sample. Sequencing was carried out using blood. Source of these receptors: a male donor with vitiligo.

The chain employs TRBV21-1 and TRBJ2-2; no check of the table's D call, TRBD1, against the DNA was made. TRBV21-1 is termed a pseudogene. The length of the CDR3 is 14 residues. As DNA, the CDR3 is TGTGCCAGCACCGCGACAGGACGGACCGGGGAGCTGTTTTTT. Its translation: CASTATGRTGELFF.

The chain uses TRBV7-8 and TRBJ1-1, with unresolved D. CDR1 is SGHVS, CDR2 FQNEAQ, per germline. The CDR3 runs 12 residues. Trimming stripped 5 bases from V and 10 bases from J, with 14 bases between. The CDR3: CASSPTPGLAFF. For the CDR3, the DNA is TGTGCCAGCAGCCCTACCCCGGGATTAGCTTTCTTT.

The gene calls are TRBV28 and TRBJ1-2; D is undetermined. CDR3 size: 16 residues. The V gene lost 3 bases and the J gene lost 6 bases, with 20 bases spanning the gap. The germline gives CDR1 MDHEN, CDR2 SYDVKM. In DNA, the CDR3 is TGTGCCAGCAGTTTCCCTTCCCCCCTCAGTACCCATGGCTACACCTTC. Amino acids: CASSFPSPLSTHGYTF.

This chain uses TRBV6-6 with TRBJ2-3; 11 bases map to TRBD1. J lost 3 bases, V lost 5 bases, and 4 bases had no gene match. CDR1 is MNHNY and CDR2 is SVGAGI in the germline V gene (reference sequence). The CDR3 sequence is 15 residues long. Here the CDR3 reads CASSTDRGLTDTQYF. As DNA, the CDR3 is TGTGCCAGCAGTACGGACAGGGGGCTTACAGATACGCAGTATTTT.

The chain uses TRBV7-2 and TRBJ1-2; D call uncertain. Trimming removed 4 bases at V and 0 bases at J, with 12 bases between. The CDR3 length is 15 residues. The germline V gene encodes CDR1 SGHTA and CDR2 FQGNSA. The CDR3 DNA reads TGTGCCAGCAGCTACAACAGCTTATCTAACTATGGCTACACCTTC. Protein sequence: CASSYNSLSNYGYTF.

V usage is TRBV7-8 and J usage is TRBJ2-7, with 9 bases that match TRBD1. V shed 1 base and J 2 bases; nucleotides not matched to a gene: 3. The CDR3 totals 15 residues. Germline V CDR1 and CDR2: SGHVS, FQNEAQ. The CDR3 coding sequence is TGTGCCAGCAGCTTAGAGGGACAGGGACCCTACGAGCAGTACTTC. It yields the protein CASSLEGQGPYEQYF. The entire variable domain, with the rest obtained from reference TRBV7-8 and TRBJ2-7, is as follows: GAGVSQSPRYKVAKRGQDVALRCDPISGHVSLFWYQQALGQGPEFLTYFQNEAQLDKSGLPSDRFFAERPEGSVSTLKIQRTQQEDSAVYLCASSLEGQGPYEQYFGPGTRLTVT.

The rearrangement uses TRBV19 and TRBJ1-2; 8 bases match TRBD1. Germline CDR1 LNHDA, CDR2 SQIVND (reference sequence). After removal of 3 bases from V and 4 bases from J, the junction contained 10 bases not matched to a gene. This CDR3 contains 16 residues. CDR3 loop: CASSITRDRPTYGYTF. The CDR3, as DNA: TGTGCCAGTAGTATTACCCGGGACAGGCCAACCTATGGCTACACCTTC.

The rearrangement links TRBV19 to TRBJ2-1; TRBD2 aligns across 7 bases. This CDR3 comprises 15 residues. In germline, CDR1 is LNHDA, CDR2 SQIVND (reference sequence). Trimming at V came to 5 bases and at J to 4 bases, leaving 8 bases not matched to a gene. As DNA, the CDR3 is TGTGCCAGTAGTCCAACTAGCGATTTATACAATGAGCAGTTCTTC. Protein product: CASSPTSDLYNEQFF.

The chain is built from TRBV4-2 and TRBJ1-5, with D uncertain. Per germline, CDR1 LGHNA and CDR2 YNFKEQ. V lost 4 bases and J 7 bases, leaving 17 bases between the germline ends. The length of the CDR3 is 15 residues. Here the CDR3 DNA reads TGTGCCAGCAGCCCATCTCCCGAGGTTATACAGCCCCAGCATTTT. Amino acids: CASSPSPEVIQPQHF.

In nucleotides, the CDR3 is TGTGCCAGCTCACCACCAAACCCGGGACAGGGGGCGATTGGTGAAAAACTGTTTTTT. Residues: CASSPPNPGQGAIGEKLFF. This chain uses TRBV18 with TRBJ1-4, with TRBD1 matching over 12 bases. The CDR3 runs 19 residues. Trimming removed 0 bases from V and 7 bases from J; junction bases left unmatched: 12. Germline V gives CDR1 KGHSH, CDR2 LQKENI.

This chain joins TRBV15 and TRBJ1-5; 11 bases match TRBD1. Germline CDR1 LNHNV, CDR2 YYDKDF (reference sequence). After removal of 3 bases from V and 6 bases from J, the junction contained 13 bases not matched to a gene. CDR3 size: 18 residues. The chain's CDR3 is CATSSEPGQGGSSQPQHF. The CDR3 DNA sequence: TGTGCCACCAGCAGTGAACCGGGACAGGGGGGTTCTAGTCAGCCCCAGCATTTT.

The chain combines TRBV15 with TRBJ2-3, with no clear D. The CDR3 consists of 14 residues. Trimming removed 0 bases from V and 2 bases from J, with 6 bases in between. The germline CDR1 and CDR2 sequences are LNHNV and YYDKDF (reference sequence). CDR3 residues: CATSRDPHTDTQYF. CDR3 nucleotide sequence: TGTGCCACCAGCAGAGACCCCCACACAGATACGCAGTATTTT.

CDR3 in amino acids: CASRTLYEQYF. The CDR3 DNA is TGTGCCAGCAGGACTCTCTACGAGCAGTACTTC. The chain couples TRBV28 to TRBJ2-7; D is uncertain. V gave up 6 bases and J gave up 3 bases, with 6 bases separating them. Germline loops: CDR1 MDHEN, CDR2 SYDVKM. This CDR3 comprises 11 residues.

The genes are TRBV6-6 and TRBJ2-7; TRBD2 matches at 8 bases. Germline V gives CDR1 MNHNY, CDR2 SVGAGI (reference sequence). This CDR3 spans 15 amino acids. J was trimmed by 4 bases and V by 4 bases; bases with no gene match: 9. The CDR3 reads CASSWGGGNPYEQYF. Written as DNA, the CDR3 is TGTGCCAGCAGTTGGGGCGGGGGGAACCCTTACGAGCAGTACTTC.

This clone was observed a few times. This sequence joins TRBV10-1 and TRBJ2-7, with 13 positions matching TRBD2. V shed 0 bases, J shed 2 bases, and the junction held 1 base outside the gene matches. Germline V gene data show CDR1 as WNHNN and CDR2 as SYGVQD (reference sequence). The CDR3 consists of 16 residues. The CDR3 spells CASSESTSGGAYEQYF. CDR3 nucleotide sequence: TGCGCCAGCAGTGAGTCTACTAGCGGGGGGGCCTACGAGCAGTACTTC.

The rearrangement uses TRBV28 and TRBJ1-1; possibly TRBD1 for D (5 bases). The V gene lost 6 bases and the J gene lost 5 bases, with 19 bases spanning the gap. Per the germline V gene, CDR1 is MDHEN and CDR2 is SYDVKM. The CDR3 is 15 amino acids. The CDR3 reads CASSPPAGRETEAFF. Here the CDR3 DNA reads TGTGCCAGCAGCCCTCCGGCAGGGAGGGAGACTGAAGCTTTCTTT.

The V gene is TRBV7-6, the J gene TRBJ2-6; D is undetermined. The V gene's germline CDR1 is SGHVS and CDR2 FNYEAQ. The CDR3 sequence is 15 residues long. V lost 2 bases and J 0 bases, leaving 5 bases between the germline ends. The CDR3 region has the DNA TGTGCCAGCAGCTTACTTGTCTCTGGGGCCAACGTCCTGACTTTC. Protein product: CASSLLVSGANVLTF.

V and J are TRBV11-2 and TRBJ2-7; possibly TRBD1 for D (5 bases). This CDR3 region has 19 residues. Germline V gives CDR1 SGHAT, CDR2 FQNNGV. The ends were cut back, 2 bases at V and 4 bases at J, with 27 bases in the middle. CDR3 loop: CASSLRQGKAWAQWYEQYF. The DNA for the CDR3 is TGTGCCAGCAGCTTAAGGCAGGGTAAGGCCTGGGCACAGTGGTACGAGCAGTACTTC.

The chain uses TRBV28 and TRBJ2-7; TRBD1 matches at 10 bases. This CDR3 is built from 17 residues. The V gene's germline CDR1 is MDHEN and CDR2 SYDVKM. V was pared by 2 bases and J by 3 bases, with 10 bases of the junction left unmatched. CDR3: CASSLETLRDRGYEQYF. The CDR3 bases are TGTGCCAGCAGTTTAGAAACCCTCCGGGACAGGGGCTACGAGCAGTACTTC.

The rearrangement links TRBV7-2 to TRBJ2-7, with 7 bases matching TRBD1. The CDR3 covers 17 residues. In germline, CDR1 is SGHTA, CDR2 FQGNSA. Unmatched junction bases numbered 15, after V lost 2 bases and J lost 5 bases. CDR3 protein: CASSLRALRGRPNEQYF. DNA for the CDR3: TGTGCCAGCAGCTTAAGGGCCCTGAGGGGGCGCCCAAACGAGCAGTACTTC.

The chain combines TRBV9 with TRBJ1-3; TRBD1 aligns across 10 bases. The CDR3 spans 20 residues. The V segment lost 3 bases and the J segment 1 base; nucleotides outside the gene matches: 16. Germline V gene sequence: CDR1 SGDLS, CDR2 YYNGEE. CDR3 region: CASSALPGQGMIGSGNTIYF. The CDR3 DNA sequence: TGTGCCAGCAGCGCCCTCCCGGGACAGGGGATGATCGGTTCTGGAAACACCATATATTTT.

The chain has TRBV6-5 and TRBJ2-7; 7 bases fit TRBD1. The germline V gene encodes CDR1 MNHEY and CDR2 SVGAGI. V lost 6 bases, J lost 2 bases, and 7 bases stayed unmatched. This CDR3 is 14 amino acids long. Here the CDR3 DNA reads TGTGCCAGCAGATCCGGACAGGAAACCTACGAGCAGTACTTC. Residues: CASRSGQETYEQYF.

The chain links TRBV5-1 to TRBJ2-7; D is perhaps TRBD1 (6 bases). Germline V gene lookup returns CDR1 SGHRS and CDR2 YFSETQ. The V end was cut by 0 bases, the J end by 3 bases, with 13 bases between. The CDR3 spans 15 residues. The CDR3 spells CASSLGQGMNYEQYF. CDR3 nucleotides: TGCGCCAGCAGCTTGGGCCAGGGGATGAACTACGAGCAGTACTTC.

This clone was counted a single time. The CDR3 spells CASSLRRIRAEAFF. CDR3 DNA sequence: TGTGCCAGCAGCTTAAGGAGGATTCGGGCTGAAGCTTTCTTT. This sequence joins TRBV7-8 and TRBJ1-1, with no clear D. Trimming removed 2 bases at V and 6 bases at J, with 13 bases between. Germline CDR1 reads SGHVS; CDR2 reads FQNEAQ. This CDR3 region has 14 residues. The entire variable domain, with the rest obtained from reference TRBV7-8 and TRBJ1-1, is as follows: GAGVSQSPRYKVAKRGQDVALRCDPISGHVSLFWYQQALGQGPEFLTYFQNEAQLDKSGLPSDRFFAERPEGSVSTLKIQRTQQEDSAVYLCASSLRRIRAEAFFGQGTRLTVV.

This chain joins TRBV7-9 and TRBJ1-1, with a tentative D call TRBD1 (6 bases). CDR3 size: 14 residues. CDR1 SEHNR and CDR2 FQNEAQ come from the germline V gene (reference sequence). Trimming took off 3 bases at V and 3 bases at J, with 11 bases between the two ends. Here the CDR3 reads CASSLEGQHTEAFF. CDR3 DNA: TGTGCCAGCAGCTTGGAAGGACAGCACACTGAAGCTTTCTTT.

The rearrangement links TRBV5-1 to TRBJ2-5; 10 bases map to TRBD1. Germline-derived CDR1 and CDR2 are SGHRS and YFSETQ. V was clipped by 0 bases and J by 2 bases; unmatched bases: 4. This CDR3 contains 16 residues. The DNA for the CDR3 is TGCGCCAGCAGCTTGGGCGACAGGGGGCCTCAAGAGACCCAGTACTTC. Translated, it gives CASSLGDRGPQETQYF.

The chain employs TRBV4-3 and TRBJ2-7; tentatively, D is TRBD1 (5 bases). The CDR3 covers 14 residues. Trimming cost V 2 bases and J 5 bases, with 13 bases left between them. CDR1 LGHNA and CDR2 YSLEER come from the germline V gene. CDR3 in DNA: TGCGCCAGCAGCCAAACGGCACAGACAGACGAGCAGTACTTC. It encodes CASSQTAQTDEQYF.

The rearrangement links TRBV23-1 to TRBJ2-3, with 8 bases lining up with TRBD1. TRBV23-1 is an ORF; its function is uncertain. V lost 7 bases, J lost 7 bases, and 16 bases stayed unmatched. The CDR3 totals 16 residues. CDR3 nucleotide sequence: TGCGCCAGCACCTGTAGCACCACAGGGGGATGTTATACGCAGTATTTT. As protein: CASTCSTTGGCYTQYF.

This chain's CDR3 is CASSPGQGAYGELFF. CDR3 sequence (DNA): TGTGCCAGCAGCCCAGGACAGGGGGCCTACGGGGAGCTGTTTTTT. The V and J genes are TRBV5-4 and TRBJ2-2, with 11 bases lining up with TRBD1. V dropped 4 bases and J dropped 7; count of bases not matched to a gene: 6. Germline CDR1 is SGHNT and CDR2 is YYREEE (reference sequence). This CDR3 contains 15 residues.